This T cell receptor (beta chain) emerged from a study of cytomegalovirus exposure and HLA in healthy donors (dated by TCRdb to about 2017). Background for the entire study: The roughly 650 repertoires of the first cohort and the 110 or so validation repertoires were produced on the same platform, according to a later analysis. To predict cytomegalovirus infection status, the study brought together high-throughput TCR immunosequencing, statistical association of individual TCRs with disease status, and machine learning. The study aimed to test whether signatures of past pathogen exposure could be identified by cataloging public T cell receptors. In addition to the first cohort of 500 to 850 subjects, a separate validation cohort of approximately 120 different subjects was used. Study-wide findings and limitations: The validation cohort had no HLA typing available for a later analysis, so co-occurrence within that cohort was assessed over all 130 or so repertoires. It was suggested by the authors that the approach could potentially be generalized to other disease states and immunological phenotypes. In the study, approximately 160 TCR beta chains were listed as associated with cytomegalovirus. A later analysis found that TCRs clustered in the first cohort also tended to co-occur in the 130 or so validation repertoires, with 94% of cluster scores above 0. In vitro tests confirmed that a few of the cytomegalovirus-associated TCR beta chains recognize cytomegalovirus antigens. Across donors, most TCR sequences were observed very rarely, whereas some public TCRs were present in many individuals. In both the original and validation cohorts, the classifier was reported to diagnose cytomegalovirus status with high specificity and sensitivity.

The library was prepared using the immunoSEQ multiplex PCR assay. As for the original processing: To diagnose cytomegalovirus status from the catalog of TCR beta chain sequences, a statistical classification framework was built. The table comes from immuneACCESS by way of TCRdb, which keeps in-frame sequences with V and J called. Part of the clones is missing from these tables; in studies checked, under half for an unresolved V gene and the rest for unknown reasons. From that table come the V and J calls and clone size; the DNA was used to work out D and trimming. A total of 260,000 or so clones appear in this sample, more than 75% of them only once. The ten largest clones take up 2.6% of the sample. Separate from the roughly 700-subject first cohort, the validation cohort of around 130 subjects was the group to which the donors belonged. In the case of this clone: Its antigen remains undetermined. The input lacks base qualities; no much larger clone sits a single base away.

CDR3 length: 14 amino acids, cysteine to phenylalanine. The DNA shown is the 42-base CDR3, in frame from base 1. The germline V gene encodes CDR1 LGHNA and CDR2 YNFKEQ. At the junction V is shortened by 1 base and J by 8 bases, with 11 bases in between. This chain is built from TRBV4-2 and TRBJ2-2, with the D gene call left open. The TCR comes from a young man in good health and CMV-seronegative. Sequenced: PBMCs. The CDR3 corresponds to CASSQAGDGGELFF. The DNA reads TGTGCCAGCAGCCAAGCTGGCGACGGGGGGGAGCTGTTTTTT.